This TCR beta chain was recovered during a study of vaccination and CD4 T cells after COVID-19. Overall study: Post-vaccine sample collection happened at a median of about 72 days after dose two, ranging 14 to 241.

Per the germline V gene, CDR1 is DFQATT and CDR2 is SNEGSKA (reference sequence). Trimming took 3 bases from V and 1 from J, leaving 9 bases between them. The CDR3 spans 13 residues. The treatment: roughly 11-day PBMC culture with coronavirus spike peptide pools or control peptides (ViraFEST assay). With the Oncomine TCR Beta short-read assay, DNA from cultured CD4+ T cells was sequenced. Researchers extracted genomic DNA from CD4+ T cells that had been cultured. TCRdb reanalysed the PCR reads using MiXCR and keeps one entry per CDR3 protein. The sample lists more than 9,000 distinct CDR3 sequences, around three fifths occurring once. Remarks on this clonotype: The antigen is not known.

The source material was CD4+ T cells from blood, cultured in vitro. This chain links TRBV20-1 with TRBJ1-1; a possible D gene is TRBD1 (6 bases). The receptor was isolated from a human donor who had recovered from COVID-19. The CDR3 sequence is CSASRGPNTEAFF. In nucleotides, the CDR3 is TGCAGTGCTAGCAGGGGCCCGAACACTGAAGCTTTCTTT.